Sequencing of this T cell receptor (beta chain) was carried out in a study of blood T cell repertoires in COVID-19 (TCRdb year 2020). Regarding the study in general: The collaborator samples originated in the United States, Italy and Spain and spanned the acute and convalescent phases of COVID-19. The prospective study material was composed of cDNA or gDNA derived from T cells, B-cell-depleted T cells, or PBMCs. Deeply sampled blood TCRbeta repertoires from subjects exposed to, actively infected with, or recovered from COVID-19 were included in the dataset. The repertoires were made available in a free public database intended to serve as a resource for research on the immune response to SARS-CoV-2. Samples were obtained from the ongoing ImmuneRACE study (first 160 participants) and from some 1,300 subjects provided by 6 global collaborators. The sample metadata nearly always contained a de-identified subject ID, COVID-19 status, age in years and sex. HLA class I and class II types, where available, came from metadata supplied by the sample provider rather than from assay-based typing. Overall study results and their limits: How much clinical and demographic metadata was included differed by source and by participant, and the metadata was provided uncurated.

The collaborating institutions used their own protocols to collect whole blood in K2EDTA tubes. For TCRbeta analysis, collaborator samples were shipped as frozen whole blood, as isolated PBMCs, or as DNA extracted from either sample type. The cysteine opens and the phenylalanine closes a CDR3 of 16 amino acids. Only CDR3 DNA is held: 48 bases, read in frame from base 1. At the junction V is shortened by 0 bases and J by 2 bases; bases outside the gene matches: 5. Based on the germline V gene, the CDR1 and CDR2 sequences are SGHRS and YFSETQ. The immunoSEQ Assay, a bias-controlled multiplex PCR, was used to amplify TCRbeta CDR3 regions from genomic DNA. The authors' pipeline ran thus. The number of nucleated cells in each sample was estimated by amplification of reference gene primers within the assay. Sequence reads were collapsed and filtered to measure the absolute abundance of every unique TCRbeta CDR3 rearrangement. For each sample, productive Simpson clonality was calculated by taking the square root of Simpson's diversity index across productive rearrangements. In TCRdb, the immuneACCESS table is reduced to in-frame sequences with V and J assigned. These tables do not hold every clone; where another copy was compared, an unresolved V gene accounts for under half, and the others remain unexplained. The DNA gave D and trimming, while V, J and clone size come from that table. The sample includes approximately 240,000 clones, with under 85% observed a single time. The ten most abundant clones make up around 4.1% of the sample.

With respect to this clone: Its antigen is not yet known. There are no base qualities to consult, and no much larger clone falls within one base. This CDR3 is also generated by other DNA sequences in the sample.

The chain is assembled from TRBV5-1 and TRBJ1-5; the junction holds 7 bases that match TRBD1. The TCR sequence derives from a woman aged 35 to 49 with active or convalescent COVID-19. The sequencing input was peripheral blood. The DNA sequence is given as TGCGCCAGCAGCTTGGGAGACAGGGAGGGCAATCAGCCCCAGCATTTT. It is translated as CASSLGDREGNQPQHF.